Following are 14 T cell receptor beta chains from one sample sequenced in a study of tumor-infiltrating lymphocytes in primary liver carcinoma. The researchers produced TCR beta cDNA from roughly 550 ng total RNA with a constant-region primer. Construction of TCR beta libraries relied on three successive nested multiplex PCR rounds employing slightly modified ARM-PCR. The first two PCR rounds, roughly 9 cycles each, used TRBV1-TRBV30 forward primers and a C-beta reverse primer. TCRdb reprocessed the multiplex PCR reads via MiXCR and lists one record per CDR3 protein. The sample lists roughly 20,000 distinct CDR3 sequences; about 75% were seen once. Starting material for RNA and DNA co-extraction consisted of about 20-33 mg of unsorted bulk tissue. The sequencing input was liver tumor tissue from sampling region 1. Subset reported: tumor region T1, superior pole. The receptors here all came from a woman in her 30s with primary liver carcinoma and hepatitis B virus infection.

Points on this clonotype: A junction boundary mismatches the germline segment, possibly from a read error. The chain is built from TRBV6-2 or TRBV6-3 and TRBJ1-1, with D uncertain. CDR3 length: 13 residues. Germline CDR1 and CDR2: MNHEY and SVGEGT. The CDR3 DNA reads TGTGCAAGCGGTTACCAGGTCCGAACTGATGCTTTCTTT. Translated, it gives CASGYQVRTDAFF.

About this clonotype itself: Its ends do not fully match the called genes, so a read error is possible. V usage is TRBV4-3 and J usage is TRBJ2-1; D is unresolved. Germline lookup yields CDR1 LGHNA and CDR2 YSLEER. The CDR3 has 16 amino acids. The CDR3 region has the DNA TGTCCCAGCAGCCAAGATGCCTTAAGCTCCTACAATGAGCAGTCCTTC. Its translation is CPSSQDALSSYNEQSF.

About this clonotype itself: No conserved phenylalanine or tryptophan is present at the end of the CDR3, so a read error is the likely explanation. The chain employs TRBV7-3 and TRBJ2-1; 14 nucleotides agree with TRBD2. Per germline, CDR1 SGHTA and CDR2 FQGTGA. With V trimmed by 4 bases and J by 7 bases, 12 bases remained unmatched. This CDR3 contains 18 residues. The CDR3 sequence: CASSSVGGTSGRANEQFL. The CDR3 coding sequence is TGTGCCAGCAGCTCGGTGGGAGGGACTAGCGGGAGAGCAAATGAGCAGTTCTTG.

This clonotype has a count of ten or more. This rearrangement joins TRBV4-1 to TRBJ2-5; D is possibly TRBD2 (5 bases). The CDR3 loop spans 15 amino acids. V was shortened by 1 base and J by 1 base, with 10 bases between the two germline ends. Looked up from germline, CDR1 is MGHRA and CDR2 is YSYEKL. The CDR3 DNA reads TGCGCCAGCAGCCAAGGTTCAAGCGGCCAAGAGACCCAGTACTTC. It codes for CASSQGSSGQETQYF.

This chain uses TRBV19 with TRBJ1-1, with 7 bases matching TRBD1. The CDR3 extends over 13 amino acids. The V and J ends lost 5 bases and 10 bases, in that order; junction bases with no gene match: 10. Germline loops: CDR1 LNHDA, CDR2 SQIVND (reference sequence). DNA for the CDR3: TGTGCCAGTAGTGTTGACAGGGAGATGAGAGCTTTCTTT. The encoded protein is CASSVDREMRAFF.

Concerning this clonotype itself: One end of the junction is discordant with germline, which a read error may explain. The rearrangement uses TRBV12-3 or TRBV12-4 and TRBJ2-5; no clear D gene. The length of the CDR3 is 12 residues. CDR3 residues: CASIFFQETQYF. The DNA for the CDR3 is TGTGCCAGCATCTTTTTTCAAGAGACCCAGTACTTT.

This clonotype was picked up a small number of times. A single base separates this from a much larger clone, so it may be a read error. This sequence joins TRBV7-9 and TRBJ1-1, with D hard to call. This CDR3 spans 15 amino acids. Trimming removed 5 bases at V and 4 bases at J, with 17 bases between. The germline CDR1 and CDR2 sequences are SEHNR and FQNEAQ (reference sequence). The CDR3 nucleotides are TGTGCCAGCAGCCCCCCCCTTGTCATGACCACTGAAGCTTTCTTT. Amino acids: CASSPPLVMTTEAFF.

The gene calls are TRBV7-9 and TRBJ2-4; tentative D call: TRBD2 (6 bases). The CDR3 has 16 amino acids. Germline V lookup: CDR1 SEHNR, CDR2 FQNEAQ (reference sequence). Trimming pared 5 bases from V and 2 bases from J, leaving 16 bases between. Written as DNA, the CDR3 is TGTGCCAGCAGCCCCTACTCGGGGGTGACCAAAAACATTCAGTACTTC. Protein sequence: CASSPYSGVTKNIQYF.

In regard to this clonotype: The CDR3 carries no conserved terminal phenylalanine or tryptophan, so it likely arises from a read error. The chain has TRBV7-9 and TRBJ2-7, with 9 bases identical to TRBD2. The CDR3 is made up of 15 amino acids. CDR1 is SEHNR, CDR2 FQNEAQ, per germline (reference sequence). DNA of the CDR3: TGTTCCAGCAGCTGGGGACTAGCCGCACCTTACGAACAGTACTTG. It translates to CSSSWGLAAPYEQYL.

V gene TRBV9 combines with J gene TRBJ2-3, with no clear D. Trimming removed 4 bases at V and 3 bases at J, with 18 bases between. Germline CDR1 and CDR2: SGDLS and YYNGEE. This CDR3 has 16 amino acids. CDR3 nucleotide sequence: TGTGCCAGCAGCCTAGGGCATAGAACCGCGACAGATACGCAGTATTTT. Protein: CASSLGHRTATDTQYF. Together with reference TRBV9 and TRBJ2-3, the CDR3 gives the full variable domain: DSGVTQTPKHLITATGQRVTLRCSPRSGDLSVYWYQQSLDQGLQFLIQYYNGEERAKGNILERFSAQQFPDLHSELNLSSLELGDSALYFCASSLGHRTATDTQYFGPGTRLTVL.

A few counts support this clonotype. CDR3 bases: TGTGCCAGCAGTATCAACAGGGAGACCATAAACATTCAGTACTTC. As protein: CASSINRETINIQYF. The genes are TRBV6-6 and TRBJ2-4; a possible D gene is TRBD1 (6 bases). Trimming stripped 5 bases from V and 6 bases from J, with 17 bases between. From germline, CDR1 is MNHNY and CDR2 SVGAGI (reference sequence). The CDR3 contains 15 residues.

This clonotype was recorded a few times. The chain combines TRBV15 with TRBJ2-1; TRBD1 is a possible D gene (5 bases). This CDR3 has 16 residues. Germline CDR1 LNHNV, CDR2 YYDKDF (reference sequence). Trimming left V 2 bases short and J 0 bases short, with 11 bases between. The DNA for the CDR3 is TGTGCCACCAGCAGAACTTACAGGAGCTCCTACAATGAGCAGTTCTTC. Translated: CATSRTYRSSYNEQFF.

This chain links TRBV29-1 with TRBJ2-2, with 8 positions matching TRBD1. V was pared by 4 bases and J by 4 bases, with 2 bases of the junction left unmatched. CDR3 size: 13 residues. Germline V gene lookup returns CDR1 SQVTM and CDR2 ANQGSEA. CDR3 sequence (DNA): TGCAGCGTTGTCAGGGGGCGCACCGGGGAGCTGTTTTTT. Its translation is CSVVRGRTGELFF.

The V and J genes are TRBV6-6 and TRBJ2-4; D is uncertain. CDR1 is MNHNY, CDR2 SVGAGI, per germline (reference sequence). The length of the CDR3 is 15 residues. V was clipped by 5 bases and J by 6 bases, with 17 bases between them. The CDR3 protein is CASSINMETINIQYF. In nucleotides, the CDR3 is TGTGCCAGCAGTATCAACATGGAGACCATAAACATTCAGTACTTC.